Reported below is one T cell receptor beta chain. What it binds is not known. It was with 60 Vbeta and 13 Jbeta primers that the PCR ran. Authors' analysis steps: As a later analysis found, there were 70 million to 90 million unique TCR beta chains, of which roughly 11 million were shared. Only in-frame clones appear in the TCRdb table, and some are missing; sequencing was by immunoSEQ multiplex PCR. The DNA gave D and trimming, while V, J and clone size come from that table. The data contain 65,000 to 80,000 clones, under 80% of them singletons. V was pared by 0 bases and J by 7 bases, with 7 bases between. The CDR3 covers 14 residues. CDR1 and CDR2 (germline): SGHTA, FQGNSA. The sample belongs to a study of cytomegalovirus exposure and HLA in healthy donors. Overall study findings and caveats: There was a cluster of highly shared sequence variants that was likely a sequencing artifact. Productive rates of about 87% or about 30% were seen for most TCR beta V segments in an earlier analysis. 16,951 TCR beta sequences were associated with HLA alleles at 0.05 false discovery rate in a later analysis.

This receptor was taken from a man in his forties or fifties in good health and CMV-seropositive. Source material: PBMCs. The chain joins TRBV7-2 to TRBJ1-6, with D unclear. CDR3 DNA sequence: TGTGCCAGCAGCTTAGCGAGGCCAAATTCACCCCTCCACTTT. This gives the protein CASSLARPNSPLHF.